This TCR beta chain stems from a study of beta chain features in type 1 diabetes. In this sample, this clone turned up a few times. Its target is not known. Of the isolated RNA, all was reverse transcribed, and so the sequenced material was expressed TCRB transcripts. Sequenced naive, central memory and regulatory T cell samples produced an average of around 4 million reads. Data came from immunoSEQ multiplex PCR; TCRdb stores just in-frame clones and leaves some out. The sample lists over 120,000 clones; 8.5% to 12% were seen once. This CDR3 has 15 residues. Looked up from germline, CDR1 is LNHDA and CDR2 is SQIVND (reference sequence). Trimming took off 4 bases at V and 1 base at J, with 10 bases between the two ends. Study results and limitations: PCR might pick shorter templates more often, in the same way for patients and controls. Patients with type 1 diabetes carried fewer insertions and had more deletions at their VDJ junctions.

Purities in excess of 95% were seen in all sorted populations. The source of this sequence is a man between 18 and 29 years old in good health. The sequencing sample was made of naive CD4+ T cells from blood. This chain joins TRBV19 and TRBJ2-2; D might be TRBD1 (5 bases). In nucleotides, the CDR3 is TGTGCCAGTAGTAATCCAGGGCGGAACACCGGGGAGCTGTTTTTT. Encoded protein: CASSNPGRNTGELFF.